This T cell receptor (beta chain) was captured by sequencing in a study of shared clonotypes between healthy human individuals. Overall study: Per-donor plates numbered three CD4 naive, three CD4 memory, two CD8 naive and one CD8 memory.

This clone appeared a single time. Its specificity is not known. Per the original data handling: There were no quality scores in the junction-only immunoSEQ sequences, so filtering differed. The protocol was immunoSEQ multiplex PCR, while the TCRdb copy is restricted to in-frame clones and leaves out a portion. For V, J and clone size, that table is used; D and trimming come from the DNA. Of roughly 650,000 clones listed, about 97% are singletons. Germline assignment: CDR1 MGHDK and CDR2 SYGVNS. The CDR3 has 14 residues. V was cut by 6 bases and J by 4 bases, with 12 bases left in between. Broader study findings: Blood was the sole source, and tissue repertoires probably differ.

This chain links TRBV25-1 with TRBJ2-2, with D unresolved. This TCR came from a woman aged 30 to 39 in good health. Sequenced: naive CD4+ T cells sorted from blood. Subset here: CD45RA+ positively selected. CDR3 sequence reads: CASSHSVTTGELFF. The CDR3 coding sequence is TGTGCCAGCAGCCACAGCGTAACCACCGGGGAGCTGTTTTTT.